These T cell receptor beta chains were read from a single sample in a study of T cell responses to AZD1222 COVID-19 vaccine. Generated by immunoSEQ multiplex PCR, the TCRdb table keeps only in-frame clones and is missing some. The sample contains about 200,000 clones, around nine tenths of which appear only once. Sequences were derived from peripheral blood, sampled 28 days after the second dose of the MenACWY control vaccine. The receptors originated from an adult who received the MenACWY meningococcal vaccine as a control. Both conserved end residues are part of each CDR3. D genes are given only for firm matches. A clone size is listed for some rows: how often the clone was seen (once, few, many), or a class if it is expanded.

j_call	clone_size	v_call	d_call	cdr3_aa	cdr3_nt
TRBJ2-2	.	TRBV19	.	CASSWTLVLTGELFF	TGTGCCAGTAGTTGGACCCTCGTGCTCACCGGGGAGCTGTTTTTT
TRBJ1-1	.	TRBV11-3	.	CASSFRQENTEAFF	TGTGCCAGCAGCTTCCGACAGGAGAACACTGAAGCTTTCTTT
TRBJ1-1	.	TRBV19	TRBD1	CATTIRGQGTTEAFF	TGTGCCACCACAATTCGGGGACAGGGCACTACTGAAGCTTTCTTT
TRBJ1-2	.	TRBV3-1/TRBV3-2	TRBD1	CASSQPGTGNRGYTF	TGTGCCAGCAGCCAACCAGGGACAGGTAATCGGGGCTACACCTTC
TRBJ1-3	.	TRBV5-8	.	CASSLVGRSGNTIYF	TGTGCCAGCAGCTTGGTCGGCCGCTCTGGAAACACCATATATTTT
TRBJ1-2	once	TRBV28	.	CASGIPAGEDSRGYTF	TGTGCCAGCGGAATTCCCGCCGGGGAAGACAGCCGGGGCTACACCTTC
TRBJ1-4	.	TRBV7-9	.	CASSKGDLSSEKLFF	TGTGCCAGCAGCAAAGGGGACCTTTCCTCGGAAAAACTGTTTTTT
TRBJ2-2	.	TRBV3-1/TRBV3-2	.	CASSRGVRELFF	TGTGCCAGCAGCCGGGGCGTCAGGGAGCTGTTTTTT
TRBJ2-2	.	TRBV3-1/TRBV3-2	.	CASSQRGARGTGELFF	TGTGCCAGCAGCCAGCGAGGGGCCCGGGGCACCGGGGAGCTGTTTTTT
TRBJ2-7	.	TRBV6-2/TRBV6-3	TRBD1	CASSRKLRGLGAEQYF	TGTGCCAGCAGTCGGAAACTCAGGGGGCTGGGAGCCGAGCAGTACTTC
TRBJ1-3	.	TRBV6-2/TRBV6-3	.	CASSVSSGNTIYF	TGTGCCAGCAGTGTTAGCTCTGGAAACACCATATATTTT
TRBJ1-6	.	TRBV19	TRBD1	CASSRPGTGDSPLHF	TGTGCCAGTAGCCGACCTGGGACAGGGGATTCACCCCTCCACTTT
TRBJ2-7	.	TRBV5-5	.	CASSLVVGSSYEQYF	TGTGCCAGCAGCTTGGTTGTAGGGAGCTCCTACGAGCAGTACTTC
TRBJ2-1	.	TRBV13	TRBD2	CASSLVERGEQFF	TGTGCCAGCAGCTTAGTAGAGCGGGGTGAGCAGTTCTTC
TRBJ2-1	.	TRBV19	.	CASSIGYNEQFF	TGTGCCAGTAGTATCGGTTACAATGAGCAGTTCTTC
TRBJ1-5	.	TRBV2	TRBD1	CASSGRTGGNQPQHF	TGTGCCAGCAGTGGTCGGACAGGGGGGAATCAGCCCCAGCATTTT
TRBJ2-5	.	TRBV11-3	TRBD1	CASSLSPGQGRETQYF	TGTGCCAGCAGCTTATCCCCCGGACAGGGCAGGGAGACCCAGTACTTC
TRBJ2-3	.	TRBV11-1	TRBD1	CASRGRGQDTQYF	TGTGCCAGCCGGGGCAGGGGGCAAGATACGCAGTATTTT
TRBJ2-3	.	TRBV3-1/TRBV3-2	TRBD2	CASSRGLAGGWSAQYF	TGTGCCAGCAGCCGGGGACTAGCGGGAGGCTGGAGTGCGCAGTATTTT
TRBJ1-1	.	TRBV6-1	.	CASSDSWRTEAFF	TGTGCCAGCAGTGATAGCTGGAGGACTGAAGCTTTCTTT
TRBJ2-1	.	TRBV25-1	.	CASSPMSSYNEQFF	TGTGCCAGCAGCCCAATGAGCTCCTACAATGAGCAGTTCTTC
TRBJ2-7	.	TRBV27	.	CASSLARESYEQYF	TGTGCCAGCAGTTTAGCTAGGGAGTCCTACGAGCAGTACTTC
TRBJ1-3	.	TRBV7-9	TRBD1	CASSRSGQGGNTIYF	TGTGCCAGCAGCCGTTCGGGACAGGGGGGAAACACCATATATTTT
TRBJ1-1	.	TRBV3-1/TRBV3-2	.	CASKDQGNTEAFF	TGTGCCAGCAAGGATCAAGGGAACACTGAAGCTTTCTTT
TRBJ2-2	.	TRBV4-2	TRBD2	CASSLRGSGRDAGELFF	TGTGCCAGCAGCCTAAGAGGTAGCGGGAGGGATGCCGGGGAGCTGTTTTTT
TRBJ1-2	.	TRBV3-1/TRBV3-2	.	CASSYQEYRGYTF	TGTGCCAGCAGCTACCAGGAGTACCGAGGCTACACCTTC
TRBJ2-5	.	TRBV2	TRBD1	CASSRGQGETQYF	TGTGCCAGCAGTAGGGGACAGGGGGAGACCCAGTACTTC
TRBJ1-3	few	TRBV27	.	CASSLMGGNTIYF	TGTGCCAGCAGCCTTATGGGGGGAAACACCATATATTTT
TRBJ1-2	.	TRBV24-1	.	CATSLGERYGYTF	TGTGCCACCAGTTTGGGGGAGAGGTATGGCTACACCTTC
TRBJ2-6	.	TRBV7-9	.	CASSPSQSPGANVLTF	TGTGCCAGCAGCCCCTCCCAGAGCCCTGGGGCCAACGTCCTGACTTTC
TRBJ2-7	once	TRBV28	.	CASSSPRISTTYEQYF	TGTGCCAGCAGTTCCCCCCGGATTAGCACAACCTACGAGCAGTACTTC
TRBJ1-1	once	TRBV7-9	TRBD1	CASSRQDQGGEAFF	TGTGCCAGCAGCCGACAGGACCAGGGGGGTGAAGCTTTCTTT
TRBJ1-6	.	TRBV10-3	TRBD1	CAISGAGGRDSPLHF	TGTGCCATCAGTGGGGCAGGGGGCCGTGATTCACCCCTCCACTTT
TRBJ1-1	once	TRBV21-1	.	CASSPWDKLEGAEAFF	TGTGCCAGCAGCCCCTGGGACAAGTTGGAGGGTGCTGAAGCTTTCTTT
TRBJ2-7	.	TRBV24-1	.	CATSDFLPPYEQYF	TGTGCCACCAGTGATTTTCTTCCGCCATACGAGCAGTACTTC
TRBJ1-2	once	TRBV19	.	CASSIVRAGGYTF	TGTGCCAGTAGTATAGTTAGGGCGGGAGGCTACACCTTC
TRBJ1-3	.	TRBV30	TRBD1	CAWAQGARKNTIYF	TGTGCCTGGGCACAGGGGGCAAGAAAAAACACCATATATTTT
TRBJ2-1	.	TRBV27	TRBD2	CASSKTSGKSYNEQFF	TGTGCCAGCAGTAAAACTAGCGGGAAATCCTACAATGAGCAGTTCTTC
TRBJ2-7	.	TRBV7-2	.	CASSPPAGLASSSYEQYF	TGTGCCAGCAGCCCCCCGGCGGGCTTAGCCTCTAGCTCCTACGAGCAGTACTTC
TRBJ2-7	once	TRBV7-9	TRBD1	CASSHPGQGYEQYF	TGTGCCAGCAGCCACCCGGGACAGGGCTACGAGCAGTACTTC
TRBJ1-5	.	TRBV6-1	.	CASSEGRGSHQPQHF	TGTGCCAGCAGTGAAGGTCGGGGGTCCCATCAGCCCCAGCATTTT
TRBJ1-4	.	TRBV27	TRBD1	CASSSLTGRNEKLFF	TGTGCCAGCAGTTCCCTGACAGGGAGGAATGAAAAACTGTTTTTT
TRBJ1-1	.	TRBV10-2	.	CASSDTRGVSEAFF	TGCGCCAGCAGTGACACCCGGGGGGTCTCTGAAGCTTTCTTT
TRBJ1-3	.	TRBV3-1/TRBV3-2	.	CASSRLLTGNTIYF	TGTGCCAGCAGCCGCCTCTTGACTGGAAACACCATATATTTT
TRBJ1-4	.	TRBV21-1	.	CASSSRQGASGEKLFF	TGTGCCAGCAGCTCCCGACAGGGGGCGTCGGGTGAAAAACTGTTTTTT
TRBJ2-7	.	TRBV7-9	.	CASSPTSGRYEQYF	TGTGCCAGCTCCCCTACGTCTGGGCGCTACGAGCAGTACTTC
TRBJ2-3	few	TRBV5-1	.	CASSPSITDTQYF	TGCGCCAGCAGCCCATCAATCACAGATACGCAGTATTTT
TRBJ2-7	few	TRBV29-1	.	CSASDGSYEQYF	TGCAGCGCCTCGGACGGCTCCTACGAGCAGTACTTC